One TCR beta chain is described in this entry. The sample is drawn from a study of radiation and T cells in renal cell carcinoma. Libraries were prepared by immunoSEQ multiplex PCR; TCRdb keeps only in-frame clonotypes and omits some of them. Of some 150,000 clones listed, around nine tenths were seen once; the top ten hold over 15%. As to time point: blood 4 weeks post-SBRT, at nephrectomy. Documented treatment: 15 Gy SBRT to primary tumor, nephrectomy 4 weeks later. The CDR3 covers 14 residues. Germline loops: CDR1 SGHDN, CDR2 FVKESK. Trimming took 4 bases from V and 5 from J, leaving 12 bases between them.

This TCR derives from a woman between 50 and 59 years old with renal cell carcinoma. The rearrangement joins TRBV14 to TRBJ2-1; D remains unclear. Sequencing was performed on blood, taken from a patient whose treatment included radiotherapy and nephrectomy. The CDR3 region has the DNA TGTGCCAGCAGCCTCCCGGGCTTCAACAATGAGCAGTTCTTC. This translates into CASSLPGFNNEQFF.